A single sample is the source of the 27 T cell receptor beta chains below, sequenced in a study of shared clonotypes between healthy human individuals. This table comes from immunoSEQ multiplex PCR, and its TCRdb copy is limited to in-frame clones, with some not included. The sample gives about 2.3 million clones, 85% to 95% of which show up once; approximately 0.41% is in the top ten. Sequencing was performed on naive CD4+ T cells from PBMCs. Noted subset: CD45RA+ positively selected. Receptors were obtained from a man aged 18 to 35 in good health. Some clones in this sample may be carry-over from other donors' samples.

The rearrangement uses TRBV6-4 and TRBJ2-1, with D possibly matching TRBD2 (6 bases). The CDR3 covers 16 residues. The germline V and J ends were trimmed by 5 bases and 3 bases, with 17 bases remaining between them. CDR1 MRHNA and CDR2 SNTAGT come from the germline V gene. The CDR3 protein is CASSQLLGRNYNEQFF. The CDR3 nucleotides are TGTGCCAGCAGTCAGCTTCTAGGGAGGAACTACAATGAGCAGTTCTTC.

V and J are TRBV7-3 and TRBJ2-5; 7 bases map to TRBD2. Germline V gene data show CDR1 as SGHTA and CDR2 as FQGTGA. Unmatched junction bases numbered 4, after V lost 6 bases and J lost 0 bases. The CDR3 spans 14 residues. This chain's CDR3 is CASSRGLDQETQYF. CDR3 nucleotides: TGTGCCAGCAGTCGCGGACTAGACCAAGAGACCCAGTACTTC.

The chain links TRBV5-1 to TRBJ2-4; D is possibly TRBD2 (5 bases). The CDR3 runs to 13 residues. CDR1 SGHRS and CDR2 YFSETQ come from the germline V gene. The V gene lost 5 bases and the J gene lost 6 bases, with 12 bases spanning the gap. The CDR3: CASSSHAGNIQYF. In nucleotides, the CDR3 is TGCGCCAGCAGTAGTCACGCGGGAAACATTCAGTACTTC.

This clone was recorded once. The chain uses TRBV12-5 and TRBJ2-5; D perhaps matches TRBD2 (6 bases). Germline assignment: CDR1 LGHNT and CDR2 FRNRAP. Trimming shortened V by 1 base and J by 3 bases, and 9 bases separated the two germline ends. The CDR3 runs 14 residues. CDR3 loop: CASGLGAGKETQYF. Here the CDR3 DNA reads TGTGCTAGTGGTTTGGGGGCGGGGAAAGAGACCCAGTACTTC.

Of note for this clone: Other DNA sequences within the sample encode an identical CDR3. The genes are TRBV15 and TRBJ1-4; D is uncertain. Trimming took off 0 bases at V and 8 bases at J, with 7 bases between the two ends. The CDR3 sequence is 13 residues long. The germline V gene encodes CDR1 LNHNV and CDR2 YYDKDF (reference sequence). The CDR3 here is CATSRDPGEKLFF. The CDR3 coding sequence is TGTGCCACCAGCAGAGATCCCGGAGAAAAACTGTTTTTT.

The V gene is TRBV28, the J gene TRBJ2-7; maybe TRBD2 (5 bases). The germline CDR1 and CDR2 sequences are MDHEN and SYDVKM. Trimming cost V 2 bases and J 0 bases, with 11 bases left between them. This CDR3 is 15 amino acids long. The CDR3 DNA reads as TGTGCCAGCAGTTTAGAACCAGGAGGCTCCTACGAGCAGTACTTC. Translated: CASSLEPGGSYEQYF.

The chain recombines TRBV5-1 with TRBJ1-5; no clear D. With 4 bases removed from V and 7 bases from J, the gap between germline ends came to 18 bases. The CDR3 covers 15 residues. Per the germline V gene, CDR1 is SGHRS and CDR2 is YFSETQ. This chain's CDR3 is CASSPGSAADQPQHF. CDR3 DNA: TGCGCCAGCAGCCCAGGATCCGCCGCGGACCAGCCCCAGCATTTT.

This clone was seen only once. The gene calls are TRBV9 and TRBJ2-3; TRBD2 is a possible D gene (6 bases). This CDR3 contains 15 residues. Trimming pared 2 bases from V and 2 bases from J, leaving 12 bases between. Looked up from germline, CDR1 is SGDLS and CDR2 is YYNGEE. CDR3 nucleotides: TGTGCCAGCAGCGTGGCTAGCGTGATCACAGATACGCAGTATTTT. This gives the protein CASSVASVITDTQYF. The full variable domain, in which reference TRBV9 and TRBJ2-3 provide the parts outside the CDR3, is DSGVTQTPKHLITATGQRVTLRCSPRSGDLSVYWYQQSLDQGLQFLIQYYNGEERAKGNILERFSAQQFPDLHSELNLSSLELGDSALYFCASSVASVITDTQYFGPGTRLTVL.

The chain couples TRBV23-1 to TRBJ2-7, with 12 bases matching TRBD1. TRBV23-1 is filed as an ORF, its function uncertain. V shed 2 bases and J 5 bases; nucleotides not matched to a gene: 10. The length of the CDR3 is 17 residues. CDR3 amino acids: CASSQQGQGALVDEQYF. The DNA of the CDR3 is TGCGCCAGCAGTCAACAGGGACAGGGGGCCTTGGTGGACGAGCAGTACTTC.

The table lists this clone with a count of one. The chain combines TRBV7-2 with TRBJ2-5; 8 bases agree with TRBD1. V trimming: 4 bases; J trimming: 2 bases; junction bases outside the gene matches: 3. This CDR3 contains 14 residues. Germline V gives CDR1 SGHTA, CDR2 FQGNSA. CDR3 DNA: TGTGCCAGCAGCTGGACAGGGACTCAAGAGACCCAGTACTTC. Protein sequence: CASSWTGTQETQYF. Supplemented by reference TRBV7-2 and TRBJ2-5, the full variable domain reads GAGVSQSPSNKVTEKGKDVELRCDPISGHTALYWYRQSLGQGLEFLIYFQGNSAPDKSGLPSDRFSAERTGGSVSTLTIQRTQQEDSAVYLCASSWTGTQETQYFGPGTRLLVL.

This clone was observed a handful of times. CDR3 in DNA: TGTGCCTGGAGTGTAGGGGTATGGGGCAATCAGCCCCAGCATTTT. Amino acid sequence: CAWSVGVWGNQPQHF. The genes are TRBV30 and TRBJ1-5, with a possible D match to TRBD1 (5 bases). The CDR3 consists of 15 residues. CDR1 and CDR2 from the germline V gene are GTSNPN and SVGIG (reference sequence). Trimming pared 0 bases from V and 2 bases from J, leaving 11 bases between. Full variable domain (missing parts from reference TRBV30 and TRBJ1-5): SQTIHQWPATLVQPVGSPLSLECTVEGTSNPNLYWYRQAAGRGLQLLFYSVGIGQISSEVPQNLSASRPQDRQFILSSKKLLLSDSGFYLCAWSVGVWGNQPQHFGDGTRLSIL.

In the case of this clone: This CDR3 is missing its conserved last phenylalanine or tryptophan, likely due to a read error. It is unclear where the CDR3 begins or ends on the DNA, so no DNA is shown, and the CDR3 is as TCRdb lists it. This chain uses TRBV27 with TRBJ2-7; the table calls TRBD2, which could not be checked here. The CDR3 contains 8 residues when both ends are counted. Germline CDR1 reads MNHEY; CDR2 reads SMNVEV (reference sequence). This CDR3 reads CASSLNGK.

The chain uses TRBV30 and TRBJ2-2, with D perhaps TRBD1 (6 bases). Germline-derived CDR1 and CDR2 are GTSNPN and SVGIG (reference sequence). Between the trimmed V and J ends, which lost 4 bases and 10 bases, there was a span of 13 bases. The CDR3 runs to 12 residues. CDR3 sequence: CAWNLQGPELFF. The CDR3 nucleotides are TGTGCCTGGAACCTACAGGGTCCGGAGCTGTTTTTT. Using reference TRBV30 and TRBJ2-2 for the parts outside the CDR3, the full variable domain is SQTIHQWPATLVQPVGSPLSLECTVEGTSNPNLYWYRQAAGRGLQLLFYSVGIGQISSEVPQNLSASRPQDRQFILSSKKLLLSDSGFYLCAWNLQGPELFFGEGSRLTVL.

Concerning this clone itself: Within the sample, other DNA sequences also encode this same CDR3. This rearrangement joins TRBV5-4 to TRBJ1-1; D is ambiguous. The CDR3 contains 13 residues. V gave up 4 bases and J gave up 1 base, with 8 bases separating them. Germline V gene lookup returns CDR1 SGHNT and CDR2 YYREEE (reference sequence). The chain's CDR3 is CASSLVPNTEAFF. The CDR3 DNA is TGTGCCAGCAGCCTAGTCCCGAACACTGAAGCTTTCTTT. Filled out from reference TRBV5-4 and TRBJ1-1, the complete variable domain reads ETGVTQSPTHLIKTRGQQVTLRCSSQSGHNTVSWYQQALGQGPQFIFQYYREEENGRGNFPPRFSGLQFPNYSSELNVNALELDDSALYLCASSLVPNTEAFFGQGTRLTVV.

This chain links TRBV4-2 with TRBJ2-6, with TRBD2 identical over 10 bases. The CDR3 sequence is 17 residues long. Trimming cost V 4 bases and J 4 bases; bases outside gene matches: 7. Germline CDR1 is LGHNA and CDR2 is YNFKEQ. The CDR3 DNA follows: TGTGCCAGCAGCCGAGAAGCGGGAGGGCCCGGGGCCAACGTCCTGACTTTC. It yields the protein CASSREAGGPGANVLTF.

The chain links TRBV4-1 to TRBJ1-5; D might be TRBD1 (6 bases). The CDR3 has 17 residues. The germline V gene has CDR1 MGHRA and CDR2 YSYEKL. V lost 3 bases to trimming and J lost 4 bases, with 19 bases between them. This chain's CDR3 is CASSQGGAVLVNQPQHF. CDR3 DNA: TGCGCCAGCAGCCAGGGGGGGGCGGTCTTAGTTAATCAGCCCCAGCATTTT.

V is TRBV9 and J is TRBJ2-1, with TRBD1 matching over 7 bases. CDR1 and CDR2 (germline): SGDLS, YYNGEE. J gave up 4 bases and V 5 bases, and 9 bases lay outside the gene matches. The CDR3 covers 15 residues. DNA for the CDR3: TGTGCCAGCAGTCGTCTAGGGGGCTCGTACAATGAGCAGTTCTTC. Amino acid sequence: CASSRLGGSYNEQFF.

V is TRBV7-2 and J is TRBJ2-3, with D perhaps matching TRBD2 (5 bases). Trimming left V 5 bases short and J 2 bases short, with 11 bases between. The germline V gene has CDR1 SGHTA and CDR2 FQGNSA. The CDR3 spans 14 residues. CDR3 in amino acids: CASSRDGNTDTQYF. The DNA of the CDR3 is TGTGCCAGCAGCCGTGACGGGAACACAGATACGCAGTATTTT. The entire variable domain, with the rest obtained from reference TRBV7-2 and TRBJ2-3, is as follows: GAGVSQSPSNKVTEKGKDVELRCDPISGHTALYWYRQSLGQGLEFLIYFQGNSAPDKSGLPSDRFSAERTGGSVSTLTIQRTQQEDSAVYLCASSRDGNTDTQYFGPGTRLTVL.

In its sample, this clone was seen once. The chain is built from TRBV30 and TRBJ2-1; the D call may be TRBD1 or TRBD2 (5 bases each). Trimming cost V 7 bases and J 4 bases, with 20 bases left between them. This CDR3 has 15 amino acids. Germline V gives CDR1 GTSNPN, CDR2 SVGIG (reference sequence). The CDR3 DNA reads TGTGCCTTGCAGCCTCCAGGGAGTACTTACAATGAGCAGTTCTTC. Residues: CALQPPGSTYNEQFF. Supplemented by reference TRBV30 and TRBJ2-1, the full variable domain reads SQTIHQWPATLVQPVGSPLSLECTVEGTSNPNLYWYRQAAGRGLQLLFYSVGIGQISSEVPQNLSASRPQDRQFILSSKKLLLSDSGFYLCALQPPGSTYNEQFFGPGTRLTVL.

The chain uses TRBV6-5 and TRBJ1-5; a weak D match, TRBD1 (5 bases). Germline V lookup: CDR1 MNHEY, CDR2 SVGAGI. With 6 bases removed from V and 6 bases from J, the gap between germline ends came to 12 bases. This CDR3 has 13 amino acids. The chain's CDR3 is CASRETGGQPQHF. The CDR3 DNA reads TGTGCCAGCAGGGAAACGGGGGGTCAGCCCCAGCATTTT.

The chain employs TRBV14 and TRBJ2-6, with unresolved D. V lost 1 base and J lost 5, with 6 bases in between. Germline V gives CDR1 SGHDN, CDR2 FVKESK. The CDR3 length is 14 residues. The CDR3 here is CASSQAARANVLTF. DNA for the CDR3: TGTGCCAGCAGCCAAGCTGCGAGGGCCAACGTCCTGACTTTC.

The chain is built from TRBV27 and TRBJ2-3, with D uncertain. This CDR3 is 14 amino acids long. Looked up from germline, CDR1 is MNHEY and CDR2 is SMNVEV (reference sequence). Trimming cost V 3 bases and J 8 bases, with 15 bases left between them. The CDR3 nucleotides are TGTGCCAGCAGTTTGGCTAGTGGGTCAGGTACGCAGTATTTT. The encoded protein is CASSLASGSGTQYF.

This chain links TRBV5-1 with TRBJ1-2, with TRBD1 matching over 9 bases. V lost 4 bases, J lost 5 bases, and 6 bases stayed unmatched. Germline V gives CDR1 SGHRS, CDR2 YFSETQ. The length of the CDR3 is 14 residues. Written as DNA, the CDR3 is TGCGCCAGCAGCGGCGGGACAGGGCCGTATGGCTACACCTTC. Translating gives CASSGGTGPYGYTF.

On this clone: The same CDR3 is also encoded by other DNA sequences in this sample. This chain links TRBV7-9 with TRBJ2-5; D is unclear. This CDR3 region has 12 residues. Germline CDR1 reads SEHNR; CDR2 reads FQNEAQ (reference sequence). The ends were cut back, 3 bases at V and 5 bases at J, with 7 bases in the middle. CDR3 in DNA: TGTGCCAGCAGCTTGGGTAGCGAGACCCAGTACTTC. Protein sequence: CASSLGSETQYF. The full variable domain, in which reference TRBV7-9 and TRBJ2-5 provide the parts outside the CDR3, is DTGVSQNPRHKITKRGQNVTFRCDPISEHNRLYWYRQTLGQGPEFLTYFQNEAQLEKSRLLSDRFSAERPKGSFSTLEIQRTEQGDSAMYLCASSLGSETQYFGPGTRLLVL.

Regarding this clone: Other DNA sequences in the sample encode the same CDR3. The DNA of the CDR3 is TGTGCCACCAGCAGGGGGACTAGCGGGAGTAATGAGCAGTTCTTC. Its translation: CATSRGTSGSNEQFF. This chain connects TRBV15 to TRBJ2-1; 14 bases align to TRBD2. This CDR3 contains 15 residues. Trimming removed 3 bases from V and 7 bases from J; junction bases left unmatched: 2. CDR1 is LNHNV and CDR2 is YYDKDF in the germline V gene (reference sequence).

The V gene is TRBV7-2, the J gene TRBJ2-2; no definite D call. CDR1 and CDR2 from the germline V gene are SGHTA and FQGNSA. There are 18 residues in the CDR3. The V end lost 2 bases, the J end lost 3 bases, and 19 bases lay between the germline ends. The CDR3 DNA reads as TGTGCCAGCAGCTTAAGCCAGGTCCCAGGAATTGACACCGGGGAGCTGTTTTTT. It yields the protein CASSLSQVPGIDTGELFF.

J is TRBJ1-1 and V is TRBV28, with D perhaps TRBD1 (6 bases). Per germline, CDR1 MDHEN and CDR2 SYDVKM. The CDR3 loop spans 15 amino acids. V dropped 6 bases and J dropped 3 bases, with 17 bases sitting between them. The CDR3 sequence is CASRDQGGMHTEAFF. The CDR3, as DNA: TGTGCCAGCAGGGACCAAGGGGGTATGCACACTGAAGCTTTCTTT.